The clone carrying this T cell receptor beta chain was seen only a few times. The table came from immunoSEQ multiplex PCR; TCRdb's copy has only in-frame clones and leaves some out. The profile shows 300,000 to 350,000 clones, less than 90% of them singletons. This specimen comes from a study of blood T cell repertoires in COVID-19. Study at large: The analysed material was cDNA or gDNA that came from T cells, B-cell-depleted T cells, or PBMCs.

The V gene's germline CDR1 is SGHDT and CDR2 YYEEEE. The V and J ends lost 2 bases and 2 bases respectively, with 12 bases between them. This CDR3 contains 15 residues. Cohort assignment relied on participant-reported clinical history. Cohort 3 recovery required two negative PCRs, clearance, or symptom resolution. The sample was PBMCs or T cells enriched from blood (not recorded which). This receptor was identified in a woman between 25 and 40 years old who had recovered from COVID-19. The V gene is TRBV5-6, the J gene TRBJ2-3, with D possibly being TRBD1 (6 bases). The CDR3 DNA reads TGTGCCAGCAGCTTCGGCGCAGGGGACACAGATACGCAGTATTTT. Protein: CASSFGAGDTDTQYF.